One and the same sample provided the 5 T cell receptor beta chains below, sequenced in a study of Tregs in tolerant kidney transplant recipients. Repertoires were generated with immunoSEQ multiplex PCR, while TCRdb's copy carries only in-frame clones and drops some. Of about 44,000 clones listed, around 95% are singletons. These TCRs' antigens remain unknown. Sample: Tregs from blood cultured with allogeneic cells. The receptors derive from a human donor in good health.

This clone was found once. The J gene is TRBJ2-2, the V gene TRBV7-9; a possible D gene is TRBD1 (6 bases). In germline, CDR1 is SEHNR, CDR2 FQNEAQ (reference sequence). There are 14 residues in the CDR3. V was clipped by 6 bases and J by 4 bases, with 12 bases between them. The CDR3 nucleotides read TGTGCCAGCAGTCTAACAGGGAGCACCGGGGAGCTGTTTTTT. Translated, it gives CASSLTGSTGELFF.

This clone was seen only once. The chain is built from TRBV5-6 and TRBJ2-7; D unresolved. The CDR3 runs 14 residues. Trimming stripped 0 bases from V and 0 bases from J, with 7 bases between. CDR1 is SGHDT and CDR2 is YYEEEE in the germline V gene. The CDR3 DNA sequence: TGTGCCAGCAGCTTGGTTCGGAACTCCTACGAGCAGTACTTC. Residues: CASSLVRNSYEQYF.

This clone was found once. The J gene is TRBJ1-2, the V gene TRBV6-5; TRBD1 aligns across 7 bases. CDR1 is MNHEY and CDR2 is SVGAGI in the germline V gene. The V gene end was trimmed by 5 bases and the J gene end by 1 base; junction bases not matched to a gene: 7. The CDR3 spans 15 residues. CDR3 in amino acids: CASSNRGRLNYGYTF. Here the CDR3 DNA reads TGTGCCAGCAGTAACAGGGGACGGCTTAACTATGGCTACACCTTC.

The CDR3: CASSVSRDRVRNEQFF. As DNA, the CDR3 is TGTGCCAGCAGTGTATCCCGGGACAGGGTAAGAAATGAGCAGTTCTTC. The J gene is TRBJ2-1, the V gene TRBV6-4, with 9 bases lining up with TRBD1. The germline V gene has CDR1 MRHNA and CDR2 SNTAGT. The CDR3 extends over 16 amino acids. J was trimmed by 7 bases and V by 4 bases; bases with no gene match: 11.

The CDR3 nucleotides read TGCGCCAGCAGCTTGGAAGGTGGGCTTGTTGCCAACTATGGCTACACCTTC. Its translation is CASSLEGGLVANYGYTF. The genes are TRBV5-1 and TRBJ1-2; unclear D gene. The germline V gene encodes CDR1 SGHRS and CDR2 YFSETQ. This CDR3 has 17 amino acids. Trimming pared 0 bases from V and 2 bases from J, leaving 17 bases between.